The clone carrying this T cell receptor (beta chain) was recorded once. This entry is derived from a study of cytomegalovirus exposure and HLA in healthy donors. CDR1 is GTSNPN and CDR2 is SVGIG in the germline V gene (reference sequence). The CDR3 sequence is 14 residues long. Trimming removed 0 bases at V and 4 bases at J, with 12 bases between. The PCR made use of 60 Vbeta and 13 Jbeta primers. Clones were sequenced by immunoSEQ multiplex PCR, and TCRdb holds only the in-frame ones, with some missing. Of 130,000 or so clones detected, around 85% appear once; the ten largest clones hold approximately 6.7%.

The TCR was taken from a woman under 40 in good health and CMV-seropositive. Sequencing input: PBMCs. The genes are TRBV30 and TRBJ1-1, with a weak D call TRBD1 (6 bases). Here the CDR3 reads CAWSVADRPTEAFF. In DNA form, the CDR3 reads TGTGCCTGGAGTGTAGCCGACAGGCCCACTGAAGCTTTCTTT.